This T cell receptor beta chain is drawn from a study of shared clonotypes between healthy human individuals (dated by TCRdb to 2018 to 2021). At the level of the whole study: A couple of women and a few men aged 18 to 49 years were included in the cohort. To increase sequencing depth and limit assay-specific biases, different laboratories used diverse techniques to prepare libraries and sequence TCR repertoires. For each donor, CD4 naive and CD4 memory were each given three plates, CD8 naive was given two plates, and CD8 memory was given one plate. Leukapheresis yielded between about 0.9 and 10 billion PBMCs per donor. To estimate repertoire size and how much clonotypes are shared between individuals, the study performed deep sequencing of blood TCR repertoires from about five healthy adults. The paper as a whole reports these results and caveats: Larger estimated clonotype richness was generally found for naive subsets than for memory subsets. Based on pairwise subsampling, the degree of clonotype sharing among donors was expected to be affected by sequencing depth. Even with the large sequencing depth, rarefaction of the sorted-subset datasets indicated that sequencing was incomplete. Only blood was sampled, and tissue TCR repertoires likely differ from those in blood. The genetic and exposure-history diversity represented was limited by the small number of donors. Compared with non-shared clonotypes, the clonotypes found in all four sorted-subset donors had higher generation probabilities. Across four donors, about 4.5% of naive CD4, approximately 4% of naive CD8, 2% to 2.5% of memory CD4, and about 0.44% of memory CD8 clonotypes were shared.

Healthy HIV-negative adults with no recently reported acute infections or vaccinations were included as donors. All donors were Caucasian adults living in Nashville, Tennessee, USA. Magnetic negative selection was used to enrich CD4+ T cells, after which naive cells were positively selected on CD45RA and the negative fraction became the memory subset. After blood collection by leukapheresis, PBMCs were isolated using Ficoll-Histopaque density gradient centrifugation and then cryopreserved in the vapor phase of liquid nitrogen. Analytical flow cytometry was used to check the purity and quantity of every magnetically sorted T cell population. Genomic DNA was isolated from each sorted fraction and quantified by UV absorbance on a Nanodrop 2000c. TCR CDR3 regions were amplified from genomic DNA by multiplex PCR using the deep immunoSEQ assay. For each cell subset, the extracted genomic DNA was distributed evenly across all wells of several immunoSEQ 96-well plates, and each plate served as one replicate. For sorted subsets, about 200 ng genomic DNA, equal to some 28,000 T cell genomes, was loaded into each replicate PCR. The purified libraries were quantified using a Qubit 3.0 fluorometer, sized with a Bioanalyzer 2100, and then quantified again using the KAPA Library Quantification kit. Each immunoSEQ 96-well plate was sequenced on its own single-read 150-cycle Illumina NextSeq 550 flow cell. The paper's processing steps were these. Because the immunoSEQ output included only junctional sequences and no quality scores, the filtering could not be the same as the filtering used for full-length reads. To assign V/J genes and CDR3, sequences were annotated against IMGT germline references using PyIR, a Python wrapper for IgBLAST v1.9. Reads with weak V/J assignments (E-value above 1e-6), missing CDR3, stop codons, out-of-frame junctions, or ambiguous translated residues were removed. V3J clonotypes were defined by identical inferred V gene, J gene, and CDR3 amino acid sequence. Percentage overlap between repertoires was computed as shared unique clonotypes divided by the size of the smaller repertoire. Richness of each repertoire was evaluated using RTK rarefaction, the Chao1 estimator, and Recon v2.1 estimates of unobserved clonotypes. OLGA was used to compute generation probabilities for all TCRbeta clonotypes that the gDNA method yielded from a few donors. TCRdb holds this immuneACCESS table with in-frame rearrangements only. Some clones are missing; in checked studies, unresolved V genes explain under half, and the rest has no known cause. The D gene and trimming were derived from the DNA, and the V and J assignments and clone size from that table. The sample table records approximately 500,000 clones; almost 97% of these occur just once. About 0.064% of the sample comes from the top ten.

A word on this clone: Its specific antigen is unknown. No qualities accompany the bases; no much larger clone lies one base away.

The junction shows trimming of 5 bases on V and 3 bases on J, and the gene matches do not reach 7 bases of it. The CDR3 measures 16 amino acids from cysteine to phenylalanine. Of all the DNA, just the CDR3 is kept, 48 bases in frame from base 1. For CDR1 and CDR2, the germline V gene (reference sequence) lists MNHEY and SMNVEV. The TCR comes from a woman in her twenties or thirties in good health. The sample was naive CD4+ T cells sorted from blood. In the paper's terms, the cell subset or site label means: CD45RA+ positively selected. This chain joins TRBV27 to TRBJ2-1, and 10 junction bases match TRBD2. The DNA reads TGTGCCAGCAGTCCCTACCTAGCGGGAGTCTACAATGAGCAGTTCTTC. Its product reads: CASSPYLAGVYNEQFF.